The 18 T cell receptor beta chains below all came from one sample that was sequenced in a study of T cells in Graves' hyperthyroidism and ophthalmopathy. The investigators amplified TCR beta CDR3 regions from RNA transcripts. An initial round of RT-PCR targeting the TCR CDR3 relied on the HTBI primer set. MiXCR was run by TCRdb on the multiplex PCR reads, yielding one entry per CDR3 protein. Of some 600,000 distinct CDR3 sequences in the sample, 14% were seen once. Sequencing input: blood. These receptors were obtained from a woman in her 30s with Graves' hyperthyroidism that later progressed to Graves' ophthalmopathy.

There are many counts of this clonotype. The chain carries TRBV18 and TRBJ1-1, with TRBD1 matching over 8 bases. Per the germline V gene, CDR1 is KGHSH and CDR2 is LQKENI. Losses at the gene ends were 5 bases for V and 5 bases for J; bases not matched to a gene: 10. The CDR3 is made up of 15 amino acids. The CDR3 protein is CASSGQGGMGTEAFF. The CDR3 DNA reads TGTGCCAGCTCAGGACAGGGAGGGATGGGAACTGAAGCTTTCTTT.

V usage is TRBV4-1 and J usage is TRBJ2-1; weak D call: TRBD1 (7 bases). The CDR3 totals 16 residues. Germline CDR1 and CDR2: MGHRA and YSYEKL. V was cut by 2 bases and J by 6 bases, with 17 bases left in between. CDR3 protein: CASSQKEGGGFNEQFF. CDR3 in DNA: TGCGCCAGCAGCCAAAAGGAAGGAGGGGGCTTCAATGAGCAGTTCTTC.

This clonotype was recorded many times. The V and J genes are TRBV28 and TRBJ2-3; 8 positions agree with TRBD2. The CDR3 has 16 amino acids. V gave up 6 bases and J gave up 2 bases; unmatched junction bases: 10. CDR1 is MDHEN and CDR2 is SYDVKM in the germline V gene. CDR3 sequence reads: CASSTPTSAYTDTQYF. The CDR3 bases are TGTGCCAGCAGCACTCCGACTAGCGCCTACACAGATACGCAGTATTTT.

This chain connects TRBV25-1 to TRBJ2-6, with no clear D. Germline V gives CDR1 MGHDK, CDR2 SYGVNS. This CDR3 has 17 amino acids. Trimming shortened V by 0 bases and J by 0 bases, and 9 bases separated the two germline ends. This chain's CDR3 is CASSEYSPPSGANVLTF. The DNA of the CDR3 is TGTGCCAGCAGTGAATATAGTCCCCCCTCTGGGGCCAACGTCCTGACTTTC.

Regarding this clonotype: Germline is not matched at one junction end, which may reflect a read error. The chain has TRBV4-3 and TRBJ2-7; 11 bases line up with TRBD1. The CDR3 extends over 15 amino acids. The V gene's germline CDR1 is LGHNA and CDR2 YSLEER. In DNA form, the CDR3 reads TGCGCCAGCAGCCGCGGACAGGGGGCAACCTACGATCAGTACTTC. This gives the protein CASSRGQGATYDQYF.

This clonotype was detected many times. The J gene is TRBJ2-7, the V gene TRBV18; TRBD1 agrees at 7 bases. The CDR3 length is 16 residues. V shed 3 bases and J 0 bases; nucleotides not matched to a gene: 8. CDR1 and CDR2 from the germline V gene are KGHSH and LQKENI. CDR3 sequence (DNA): TGTGCCAGCTCACCCCAGACAGGGCGAAGCTCCTACGAGCAGTACTTC. Its protein is CASSPQTGRSSYEQYF.

In this sample, this clonotype turned up many times. The V call is TRBV11-2, the J call TRBJ2-5; TRBD2 matches at 11 bases. The J segment lost 4 bases and the V segment lost 4 bases, leaving 8 bases of the junction unmatched. In germline, CDR1 is SGHAT, CDR2 FQNNGV. CDR3 length equals 16 residues. The CDR3 region is CASSSRLAGSGETQYF. As DNA, the CDR3 is TGTGCCAGCAGCTCTCGACTAGCGGGAAGTGGAGAGACCCAGTACTTC. The full variable domain, its missing parts supplied by reference TRBV11-2 and TRBJ2-5, is EAGVAQSPRYKIIEKRQSVAFWCNPISGHATLYWYQQILGQGPKLLIQFQNNGVVDDSQLPKDRFSAERLKGVDSTLKIQPAKLEDSAVYLCASSSRLAGSGETQYFGPGTRLLVL.

At least ten counts were recorded for this clonotype. The chain couples TRBV12-3 or TRBV12-4 to TRBJ1-3, with TRBD1 matching over 7 bases. This CDR3 is built from 14 residues. With 6 bases clipped from V and 4 bases from J, the junction kept 6 bases outside the gene matches. The CDR3 reads CASRPTGAGNTIYF. The CDR3, as DNA: TGTGCCAGCAGACCTACAGGGGCCGGAAACACCATATATTTT.

This clonotype showed up just a few times. The rearrangement uses TRBV28 and TRBJ1-1, with 7 bases lining up with TRBD1. V shed 2 bases, J shed 3 bases, and the junction held 6 bases outside the gene matches. Germline V lookup: CDR1 MDHEN, CDR2 SYDVKM. The CDR3 is 15 residues long. The CDR3 here is CASSLQGVRDTEAFF. CDR3 nucleotides: TGTGCCAGCAGTTTACAGGGGGTAAGGGACACTGAAGCTTTCTTT.

The sample holds many counts of this clonotype. This rearrangement joins TRBV20-1 to TRBJ1-5, with D perhaps TRBD1 (5 bases). Looked up from germline, CDR1 is DFQATT and CDR2 is SNEGSKA (reference sequence). The CDR3 loop spans 14 amino acids. Trimming took 6 bases from V and 2 from J, leaving 14 bases between them. CDR3 sequence: CSAPQVQRNQPQHF. The CDR3 DNA reads TGCAGTGCACCACAGGTTCAACGCAATCAGCCCCAGCATTTT.

This clonotype showed up many times. This chain links TRBV12-3 or TRBV12-4 with TRBJ1-2; 7 bases are shared with TRBD1. Trimming at V came to 7 bases and at J to 5 bases, leaving 10 bases not matched to a gene. This CDR3 is 14 amino acids long. CDR3 protein: CASTSGDREYGYTF. Here the CDR3 DNA reads TGTGCCAGCACATCGGGTGACAGGGAGTATGGCTACACCTTC.

This clonotype was found many times. This chain links TRBV12-3 or TRBV12-4 with TRBJ1-1; tentative D call: TRBD1 (5 bases). V dropped 6 bases and J dropped 4 bases, with 15 bases sitting between them. This CDR3 region has 14 residues. This CDR3 is CASRRWGRGTEAFF. The CDR3 DNA sequence: TGTGCCAGCAGAAGGTGGGGGAGAGGCACTGAAGCTTTCTTT.

This rearrangement joins TRBV20-1 to TRBJ1-1; 7 bases map to TRBD1. The CDR3 is 14 amino acids. V gave up 6 bases and J gave up 5 bases; unmatched junction bases: 12. Germline assignment: CDR1 DFQATT and CDR2 SNEGSKA (reference sequence). CDR3 sequence (DNA): TGCAGTGCGACCGCCGGAGGGGGCGCGACTGAAGCTTTCTTT. Its translation is CSATAGGGATEAFF.

This clonotype was seen repeatedly, ten times or more. The gene calls are TRBV30 and TRBJ2-1, with 7 nucleotides matching TRBD1. The V gene's germline CDR1 is GTSNPN and CDR2 SVGIG (reference sequence). This CDR3 spans 14 amino acids. The V and J ends lost 2 bases and 12 bases, in that order; junction bases with no gene match: 13. The CDR3 is CAWSKTGIDRGQFF. CDR3 bases: TGTGCCTGGAGTAAGACAGGGATAGATCGAGGGCAGTTCTTC.

The rearrangement links TRBV5-1 to TRBJ1-1; D call uncertain. CDR3 length equals 14 residues. V was pared by 4 bases and J by 1 base, with 11 bases between. Germline CDR1 SGHRS, CDR2 YFSETQ. CDR3 region: CASSPWAQNTEAFF. CDR3 coding DNA: TGCGCCAGCAGCCCGTGGGCCCAGAACACTGAAGCTTTCTTT.

This clonotype appeared many times. The genes are TRBV28 and TRBJ2-7, with D maybe TRBD1 (6 bases). Trimming took off 7 bases at V and 0 bases at J, with 19 bases between the two ends. The CDR3 totals 16 residues. From germline, CDR1 is MDHEN and CDR2 SYDVKM. CDR3 loop: CASNSDRTGSSYEQYF. CDR3 sequence (DNA): TGTGCCAGCAATTCGGACCGAACAGGGAGCTCCTACGAGCAGTACTTC.

This clonotype was recorded at least ten times. The chain couples TRBV3-1 to TRBJ1-5; weak D call: TRBD1 (5 bases). This CDR3 has 15 amino acids. The germline V gene encodes CDR1 LGHDT and CDR2 YNNKEL (reference sequence). The V and J ends lost 1 base and 5 bases respectively, with 12 bases between them. CDR3 DNA: TGTGCCAGCAGCCAAGTCAGGGACCGAGATCAGCCCCAGCATTTT. Translating gives CASSQVRDRDQPQHF.

J is TRBJ1-5 and V is TRBV19, with a possible D match to TRBD1 (6 bases). In germline, CDR1 is LNHDA, CDR2 SQIVND (reference sequence). V lost 2 bases, J lost 7 bases, and 12 bases lay in between. This CDR3 spans 14 amino acids. Written as DNA, the CDR3 is TGTGCCAGTAGTATACAGGGGAGTGGACAGCCCCAGCATTTT. Its translation: CASSIQGSGQPQHF.